The clone carrying this TCR beta chain has a single count. Its specificity is unknown. Deletions cut 7 bases from V and 4 bases from J, with 22 bases between. Germline loops: CDR1 MNHNY, CDR2 SVGAGI (reference sequence). The CDR3 loop spans 16 amino acids. The data are from a study of tumor-infiltrating lymphocytes in primary liver carcinoma. Whole-study context: Subjects presented with primary liver carcinoma managed by surgical resection. Read depth, roughly 3.65 to 7.13 million productive TCRbeta reads, did not differ significantly between tissues. General observations from the study: Overlap between tumor regions exceeded overlap of tumor with adjacent tissue or blood. Tumor top-250-clone fractions significantly exceeded those of blood (p = 0.039).

Researchers drew blood RNA from unsorted whole blood and extracted germline DNA as well. Total RNA (roughly 530 ng) served as template for TCR beta cDNA synthesis primed by a constant-region primer. The TCR beta library was amplified through three nested multiplex PCR rounds in a modified ARM-PCR procedure. For roughly 10 cycles apiece, the opening two PCR rounds ran with TRBV1-TRBV30 forward primers and a C-beta reverse primer. TCRdb ran MiXCR on the multiplex PCR reads and lists one entry per CDR3 protein. Here the sample spans about 310,000 distinct CDR3 sequences, over 55% being singletons. The material sequenced was peripheral blood. The receptor was derived from a man aged 40-55 years with primary liver carcinoma and hepatitis B virus infection. The chain links TRBV6-6 to TRBJ1-2; a weak D match, TRBD1 (5 bases). Here the CDR3 reads CASNPLTAATRYGYTF. The CDR3, as DNA: TGTGCCAGCAATCCCCTGACAGCCGCCACACGCTATGGCTACACCTTC.